This entry features one T cell receptor beta chain sequence. These data belong to a study of blood T cells in healthy people across ages. Next came a second PCR, run for about 7 to 12 cycles, which used a sample-barcoded 5' primer along with a J-beta primer mix. TCRdb processed the 5' RACE reads anew with MiXCR; each CDR3 protein has one entry. The sample contains about a million distinct CDR3 sequences, approximately 50% of which appear only once. Germline values: CDR1 LGHNA, CDR2 YSLEER. The V and J ends lost 1 base and 7 bases respectively, with 8 bases between them. This CDR3 comprises 13 residues.

The source of this sequence is a woman aged 60-70 years in good health. The chain couples TRBV4-3 to TRBJ2-1, with unresolved D. Sequencing was carried out using blood. CDR3 nucleotides: TGCGCCAGCAGCCAAGTTGTTAGTAATGAGCAGTTCTTC. Residues: CASSQVVSNEQFF.